This TCR beta chain was recovered during a study of molecular identifiers for immune sequencing clone quantification. General study results and limits: The share of molecules held by clones above 20 RNA copies was over 99% in effector cells and under 1% in naive cells. Amid roughly 1 million naive cells, spiked Jurkat TCR RNA from one cell was reportedly still detectable.

Generation of bulk TCR libraries relied on previously described methods and listed TCR primers. TCRdb re-analysed the PCR reads in MiXCR, keeping a single row per CDR3 protein. The sample lists about 320,000 distinct CDR3 sequences, roughly 23% occurring once. Trimming removed 3 bases at V and 4 bases at J, with 13 bases between. The germline V gene has CDR1 SGHTA and CDR2 FQGNSA. The CDR3 is made up of 15 amino acids. A CD8+CD4-CCR7+CD45RA+ phenotype served as the sorting definition for naive CD8 T cells. This clonotype has ten or more counts. The antigen is unknown. The chain uses TRBV7-2 and TRBJ2-1; D gene uncertain. The TCR comes from a human donor in good health. Some libraries in this study had Jurkat cell RNA spiked in. Sequencing was performed on naive CD8+ T cells from blood, with Jurkat cell RNA spiked in. Subset denoted: FACS-sorted CD8+CD4-CCR7+CD45RA+ naive T cells. CDR3 bases: TGTGCCAGCAGCTTGATAGGGTCACCATACAATGAGCAGTTCTTC. This encodes CASSLIGSPYNEQFF. Using reference TRBV7-2 and TRBJ2-1 for the parts outside the CDR3, the full variable domain is GAGVSQSPSNKVTEKGKDVELRCDPISGHTALYWYRQSLGQGLEFLIYFQGNSAPDKSGLPSDRFSAERTGGSVSTLTIQRTQQEDSAVYLCASSLIGSPYNEQFFGPGTRLTVL.